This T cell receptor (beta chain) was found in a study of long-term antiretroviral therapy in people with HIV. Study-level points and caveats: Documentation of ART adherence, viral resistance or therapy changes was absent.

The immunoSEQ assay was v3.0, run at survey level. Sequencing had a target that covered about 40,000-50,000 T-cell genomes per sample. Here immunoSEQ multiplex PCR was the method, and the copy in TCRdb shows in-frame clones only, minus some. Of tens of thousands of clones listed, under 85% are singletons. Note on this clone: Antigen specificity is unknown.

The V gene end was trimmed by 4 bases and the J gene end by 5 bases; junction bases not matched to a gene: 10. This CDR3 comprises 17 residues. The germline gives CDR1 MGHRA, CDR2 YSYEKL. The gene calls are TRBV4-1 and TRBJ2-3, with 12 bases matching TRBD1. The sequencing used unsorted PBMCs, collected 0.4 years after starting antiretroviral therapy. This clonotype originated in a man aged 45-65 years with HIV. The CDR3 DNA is TGCGCCAGCAGCCCAACCGGGACAGGGGGCTCAAAAGATACGCAGTATTTT. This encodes CASSPTGTGGSKDTQYF.